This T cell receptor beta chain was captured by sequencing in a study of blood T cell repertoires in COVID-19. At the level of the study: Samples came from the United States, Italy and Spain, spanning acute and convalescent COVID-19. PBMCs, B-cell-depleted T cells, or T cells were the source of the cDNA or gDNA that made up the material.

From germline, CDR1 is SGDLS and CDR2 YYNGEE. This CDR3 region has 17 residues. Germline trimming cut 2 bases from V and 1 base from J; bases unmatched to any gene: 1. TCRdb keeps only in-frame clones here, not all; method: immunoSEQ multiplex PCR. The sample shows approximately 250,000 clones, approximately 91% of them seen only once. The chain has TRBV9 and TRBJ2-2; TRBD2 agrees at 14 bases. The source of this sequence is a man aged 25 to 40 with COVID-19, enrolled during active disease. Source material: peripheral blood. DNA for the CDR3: TGTGCCAGCAGCGTGGGACTAGCGGGGGAGAACACCGGGGAGCTGTTTTTT. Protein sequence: CASSVGLAGENTGELFF.